Each of the 5 T cell receptor beta chains below was sequenced from the same sample in a study of CD8 T cells in Susac syndrome. Random hexamers were used to reverse transcribe roughly 0.45 to 1 ug of RNA. TCRdb independently ran MiXCR on the immunoSEQ multiplex PCR reads; one entry per CDR3 protein. The profile shows 150,000 to 200,000 distinct CDR3 sequences, 90% to 95% of them singletons. Sequences were obtained from CD4+ T cells from PBMCs. The receptors were gathered from a human donor with Susac syndrome.

The gene calls are TRBV7-2 and TRBJ2-7, with a weak D call TRBD2 (5 bases). The V gene lost 3 bases and the J gene lost 2 bases, with 8 bases spanning the gap. Germline CDR1 and CDR2: SGHTA and FQGNSA. This CDR3 is 13 amino acids long. The CDR3 DNA reads as TGTGCCAGCAGCTTCGACTATACCTACGAGCAGTACTTC. This translates into CASSFDYTYEQYF.

The gene calls are TRBV7-2 and TRBJ1-2; TRBD1 might be the D (6 bases). Germline V gene sequence: CDR1 SGHTA, CDR2 FQGNSA. The CDR3 is 15 residues long. V lost 5 bases and J lost 1, with 14 bases in between. In nucleotides, the CDR3 is TGTGCCAGCAGCAAACAGACAGGTGGTAACTATGGCTACACCTTC. This translates into CASSKQTGGNYGYTF.

This chain connects TRBV19 to TRBJ1-1, with D perhaps TRBD1 (6 bases). V lost 5 bases and J 4 bases, leaving 11 bases between the germline ends. CDR1 LNHDA and CDR2 SQIVND come from the germline V gene (reference sequence). CDR3 length: 13 amino acids. CDR3 sequence: CASSGGAGTEAFF. CDR3 nucleotide sequence: TGTGCCAGTAGTGGGGGCGCGGGCACTGAAGCTTTCTTT.

V is TRBV19 and J is TRBJ2-3; D possibly corresponds to TRBD2 (6 bases). The CDR3 spans 15 residues. Germline V gives CDR1 LNHDA, CDR2 SQIVND (reference sequence). The V end was cut by 3 bases, the J end by 2 bases, with 12 bases between. CDR3 in amino acids: CASSISRDPTDTQYF. The DNA for the CDR3 is TGTGCCAGTAGTATTTCGCGGGACCCCACAGATACGCAGTATTTT. The variable domain in full, with the rest retrieved from reference TRBV19 and TRBJ2-3, is DGGITQSPKYLFRKEGQNVTLSCEQNLNHDAMYWYRQDPGQGLRLIYYSQIVNDFQKGDIAEGYSVSREKKESFPLTVTSAQKNPTAFYLCASSISRDPTDTQYFGPGTRLTVL.

The rearrangement uses TRBV20-1 and TRBJ2-1, with 12 bases that match TRBD2. Per germline, CDR1 DFQATT and CDR2 SNEGSKA (reference sequence). J was trimmed by 8 bases and V by 1 base; bases with no gene match: 6. The CDR3 covers 15 residues. CDR3 region: CSARATSGGRDEQFF. CDR3 bases: TGCAGTGCTAGAGCTACTAGCGGGGGGCGAGATGAGCAGTTCTTC.